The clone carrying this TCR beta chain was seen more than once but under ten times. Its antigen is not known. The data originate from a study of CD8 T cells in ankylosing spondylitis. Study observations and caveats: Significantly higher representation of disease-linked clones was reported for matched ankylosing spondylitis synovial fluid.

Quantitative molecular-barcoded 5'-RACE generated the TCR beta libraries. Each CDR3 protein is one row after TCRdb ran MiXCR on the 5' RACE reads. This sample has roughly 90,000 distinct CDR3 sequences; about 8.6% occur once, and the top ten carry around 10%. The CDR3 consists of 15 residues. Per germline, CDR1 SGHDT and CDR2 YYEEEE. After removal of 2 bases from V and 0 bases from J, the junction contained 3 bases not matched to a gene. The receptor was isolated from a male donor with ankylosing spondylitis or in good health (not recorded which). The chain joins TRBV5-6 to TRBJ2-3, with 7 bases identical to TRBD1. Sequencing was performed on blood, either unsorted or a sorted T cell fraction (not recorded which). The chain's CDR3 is CASSFDRVSTDTQYF. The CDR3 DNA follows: TGTGCCAGCAGCTTCGACAGGGTCAGCACAGATACGCAGTATTTT.